These T cell receptor beta chains were read from a single sample in a study of shared clonotypes between healthy human individuals. The table came from immunoSEQ multiplex PCR; TCRdb's copy has only in-frame clones and leaves some out. Here the sample spans some 740,000 clones, nearly 95% being singletons. Material for sequencing was naive CD8+ T cells sorted from blood. Receptor source: a man aged 25-45 years in good health. Both conserved end residues are part of each CDR3. The D gene is left open where the match is weak. Clone size is shown for a subset of rows, as once, few, many or a class of expanded clone.

J	D	V	size	DNA	CDR3
TRBJ2-5	-	TRBV28	-	TGTGCCAGCAGTTTTCAGGGGATCATTGAGACCCAGTACTTC	CASSFQGIIETQYF
TRBJ2-7	-	TRBV13	few	TGTGCCAGCAGCTTAGACTGGGACGAGCAGTACTTC	CASSLDWDEQYF
TRBJ2-7	-	TRBV28	-	TGTGCCAGCGGGATCTACGAGCAGTACTTC	CASGIYEQYF
TRBJ1-1	-	TRBV5-1	-	TGCGCCAGCAGCTTGGACGGGGGCTCTGAAGCTTTCTTT	CASSLDGGSEAFF
TRBJ2-1	-	TRBV5-1	once	TGCGCCAGCAGCTTGAATAGACTAGTCCGGACCTCCAATGAGCAGTTCTTC	CASSLNRLVRTSNEQFF
TRBJ2-7	TRBD1	TRBV11-3	-	TGTGCCAGCAGGCAGGGGGCGTTTTCCTACGAGCAGTACTTC	CASRQGAFSYEQYF
TRBJ2-7	-	TRBV7-9	-	TGTGCCAGCGCCCCGGGTCTTTCCGCCGCCGGGGACACCTACGAGCAGTACTTC	CASAPGLSAAGDTYEQYF
TRBJ2-2	TRBD2	TRBV18	-	TGTGCCAGCTCAATCGCGGGGGTGAACACCGGGGAGCTGTTTTTT	CASSIAGVNTGELFF
TRBJ1-5	-	TRBV23-1	-	-	CAIRARGPGNQPQHF
TRBJ1-1	TRBD1	TRBV2	-	TGTGCCAGCAGTGAAGCGCCGGGACAGGGGTACACTGAAGCTTTCTTT	CASSEAPGQGYTEAFF
TRBJ2-5	TRBD1	TRBV5-5	-	TGTGCCAGCAGCTTGTCTTACAGGGGGAGGGAGACCCAGTACTTC	CASSLSYRGRETQYF
TRBJ2-1	-	TRBV7-8	-	TGTGCCAGCAGCATTAATGATGAGCAGTTCTTC	CASSINDEQFF
TRBJ2-7	-	TRBV10-3	-	TGTGCCATCAGTGAAGTGGCGAGCTCCTACGAGCAGTACTTC	CAISEVASSYEQYF
TRBJ2-5	-	TRBV10-1	-	TGCGCCAGCAGTGAGACCAGTTTACCGCGCCAAGAGACCCAGTACTTC	CASSETSLPRQETQYF
TRBJ1-5	-	TRBV30	-	TGTGCCTCTAAAATCCCCAGGGTGGGGTATGTCAATCAGCCCCAGCATTTT	CASKIPRVGYVNQPQHF
TRBJ2-7	-	TRBV10-1	-	TGCGCCAGCAGTGATGGAGGAAGCGGCCACGAGCAGTACTTC	CASSDGGSGHEQYF
TRBJ1-2	-	TRBV2	-	TGTGTCCAAAGGACGGACTATGGCTACACCTTC	CVQRTDYGYTF
TRBJ2-3	-	TRBV9	once	TGTGCCAGCAGCGCAGCGGGTAGCACAGATACGCAGTATTTT	CASSAAGSTDTQYF
TRBJ2-7	TRBD1	TRBV11-2	-	TGTGCCAGCAGTTTTACCGGACAGGGCTACGAGCAGTACTTC	CASSFTGQGYEQYF
TRBJ1-2	-	TRBV6-5	-	TGTGCCAGCAGTTACAGGGTCTCCTCCCACTATGGCTACACCTTC	CASSYRVSSHYGYTF
TRBJ2-5	-	TRBV7-6	-	TGTGCCAGCAGCTTTCGACTAGGGGAGACCCAGTACTTC	CASSFRLGETQYF
TRBJ1-2	-	TRBV5-1	few	TGCGCCAGCGAGGGGGACTATGGCTACACCTTC	CASEGDYGYTF
TRBJ2-3	TRBD1	TRBV28	-	TGTGCCAGCAGCTATAGAGGGACAGTCGTAGATACGCAGTATTTT	CASSYRGTVVDTQYF
TRBJ2-1	TRBD2	TRBV11-1	-	TGTGCCAGCAGCTCCTGGAGGCTAGCGGCCCGCAATGAGCAGTTCTTC	CASSSWRLAARNEQFF
TRBJ2-1	-	TRBV6-5	-	TGTGCCAGCAGTTCCTGGGGAGTAGACTTAGGCAATGAGCAGTTCTTC	CASSSWGVDLGNEQFF
TRBJ2-1	-	TRBV9	-	TGTGCCAGCAGCGTAGCTACGAGAGACTTCTCCTACAATGAGCAGTTCTTC	CASSVATRDFSYNEQFF
TRBJ2-7	-	TRBV25-1	-	TGTGCCAGCAGTGAGGAGTTAGCGGAATACGAGCAGTACTTC	CASSEELAEYEQYF
TRBJ1-1	-	TRBV7-9	few	TGTGCCAGCAGCTTAGGGCAGCCTGAAGCTTTCTTT	CASSLGQPEAFF
TRBJ2-1	-	TRBV2	-	TGTGCCAGCAGTGAAAGGATAGCGGCCCACAATGAGCAGTTCTTC	CASSERIAAHNEQFF
TRBJ2-7	TRBD2	TRBV15	-	TGTGCCACCAGCAGAGATGGGCGGGAGGCCCCCTCGATATACGAGCAGTACTTC	CATSRDGREAPSIYEQYF
TRBJ2-3	TRBD2	TRBV15	-	TGTGCCACCAGCAGCGGGACTAGCGGGATAGATACGCAGTATTTT	CATSSGTSGIDTQYF
TRBJ2-7	TRBD2	TRBV27	-	TGTGCCAGCAGTTTATCTTGGGGACTAGCGGTAGACGAGCAGTACTTC	CASSLSWGLAVDEQYF
TRBJ1-2	-	TRBV4-3	-	TGCGCCAGCAGCCAAGAACCCGCCTTCTATGGCTACACCTTC	CASSQEPAFYGYTF
TRBJ2-7	-	TRBV4-3	-	TGCGCCAGCAGCCAAGATCACCCAGGCCCCTACGAGCAGTACTTC	CASSQDHPGPYEQYF
TRBJ2-7	-	TRBV6-1	-	TGTGCCAGCAGTGAAGAGGATCAGGGGCCCCTTTCCTACGAGCAGTACTTC	CASSEEDQGPLSYEQYF
TRBJ2-7	-	TRBV7-9	-	TGTGCCAGCAGTCCCTCTGGCGGCCCAGCCTACGAGCAGTACTTC	CASSPSGGPAYEQYF
TRBJ2-7	-	TRBV7-9	-	TGTGCCAGCAGCTTAGGGGGGTTAGGTCACGAGCAGTACTTC	CASSLGGLGHEQYF
TRBJ1-2	TRBD1	TRBV2	-	TGTGCCAGCAGTGAGGACAGGGTTAACTATGGCTACACCTTC	CASSEDRVNYGYTF
TRBJ1-5	TRBD1	TRBV2	many	TGTGCCAGCAGAGCTCACAGGGGAGCGAGCAATCAGCCCCAGCATTTT	CASRAHRGASNQPQHF
TRBJ2-3	TRBD1	TRBV7-9	-	TGTGCCAGCAGCTTAATCGCACAGGGGCTCACAGATACGCAGTATTTT	CASSLIAQGLTDTQYF
TRBJ2-7	TRBD2	TRBV25-1	-	TGTGCCAGCAACGGGCCCGCTAGCGGGAATACCGAGCAGTACTTC	CASNGPASGNTEQYF
TRBJ2-6	-	TRBV27	once	TGTGCCAGCAGGAGGGATGGGGGGGGCAGGGCTGGGGCCAACGTCCTGACTTTC	CASRRDGGGRAGANVLTF
TRBJ1-1	TRBD1	TRBV16	few	TGTGCCAGCGTCGGGACAGGGATGAACACTGAAGCTTTCTTT	CASVGTGMNTEAFF
TRBJ2-1	-	TRBV7-9	-	TGTGCCAGCAGCGGGCCTGCGGGCATCTACAATGAGCAGTTCTTC	CASSGPAGIYNEQFF
TRBJ2-3	TRBD2	TRBV13	-	TGTGCCAGCAGCTCCCGAGCGGGAGGGACGACAGATACGCAGTATTTT	CASSSRAGGTTDTQYF
TRBJ2-1	-	TRBV11-3	-	TGTGCCAGCAGCCCCCGGGGGGGGGACAGCCACAATGAGCAGTTCTTC	CASSPRGGDSHNEQFF
TRBJ2-1	-	TRBV4-1	-	TGCGCCAGCAGCCAAATTGGGACAGCGGGACCCCTCTCCTACAATGAGCAGTTCTTC	CASSQIGTAGPLSYNEQFF